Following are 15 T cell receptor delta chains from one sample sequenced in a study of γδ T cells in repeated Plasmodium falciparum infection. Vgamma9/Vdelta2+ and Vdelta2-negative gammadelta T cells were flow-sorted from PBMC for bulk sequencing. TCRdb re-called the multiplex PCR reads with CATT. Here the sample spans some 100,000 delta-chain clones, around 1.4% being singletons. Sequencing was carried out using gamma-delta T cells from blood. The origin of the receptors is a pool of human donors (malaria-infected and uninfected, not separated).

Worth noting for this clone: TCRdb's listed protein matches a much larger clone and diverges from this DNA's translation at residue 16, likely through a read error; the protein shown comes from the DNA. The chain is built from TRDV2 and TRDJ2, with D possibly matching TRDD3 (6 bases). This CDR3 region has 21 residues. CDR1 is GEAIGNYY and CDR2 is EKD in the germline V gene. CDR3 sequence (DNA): TGTGCCTGTGACACTATAAGGGGGAGCCCTACCTTTCACGCTTTGGCAGCACAACTCTTCTTT. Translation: CACDTIRGSPTFHALAAQLFF.

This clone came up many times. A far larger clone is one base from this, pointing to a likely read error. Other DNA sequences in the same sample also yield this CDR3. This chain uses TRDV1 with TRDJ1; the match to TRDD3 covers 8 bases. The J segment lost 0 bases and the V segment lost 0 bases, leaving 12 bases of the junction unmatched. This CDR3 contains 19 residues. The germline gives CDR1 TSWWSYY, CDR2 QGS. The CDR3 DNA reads TGTGCTCTTGGGGAACTAGTATCCGTCGTACTGGGGGACACCGATAAACTCATCTTT. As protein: CALGELVSVVLGDTDKLIF.

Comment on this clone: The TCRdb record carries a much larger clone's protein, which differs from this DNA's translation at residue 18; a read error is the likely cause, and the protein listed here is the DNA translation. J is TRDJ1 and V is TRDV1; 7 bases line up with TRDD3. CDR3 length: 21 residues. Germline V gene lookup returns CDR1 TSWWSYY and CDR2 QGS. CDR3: CALGELAPFLRTGDPGDNLIF. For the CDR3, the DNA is TGTGCTCTTGGGGAACTAGCTCCATTTCTAAGAACTGGGGACCCAGGCGATAACCTCATCTTT.

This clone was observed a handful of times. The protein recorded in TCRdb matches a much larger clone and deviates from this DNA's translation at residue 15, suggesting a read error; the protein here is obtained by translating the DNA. The CDR3 DNA reads TGTGCTCTTGGGAACGTCCCTACGCTGGGGGATAGGGGACTGTGCACCGATAAACTCATCTTT. It codes for CALGNVPTLGDRGLCTDKLIF. This chain joins TRDV1 and TRDJ1; 10 nucleotides agree with TRDD3. V lost 5 bases to trimming and J lost 1 base; unmatched junction nucleotides: 22. The CDR3 has 21 amino acids. Germline loops: CDR1 TSWWSYY, CDR2 QGS.

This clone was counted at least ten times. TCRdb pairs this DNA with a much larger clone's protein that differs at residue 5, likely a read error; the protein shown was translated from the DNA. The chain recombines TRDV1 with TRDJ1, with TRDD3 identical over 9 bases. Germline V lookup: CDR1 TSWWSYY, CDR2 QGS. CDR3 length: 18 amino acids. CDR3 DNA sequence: TGTGCTCTTGGGAAACTGTCCTACTGGGGGACCCCCTATAGTAAACTCATCTTT. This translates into CALGKLSYWGTPYSKLIF.

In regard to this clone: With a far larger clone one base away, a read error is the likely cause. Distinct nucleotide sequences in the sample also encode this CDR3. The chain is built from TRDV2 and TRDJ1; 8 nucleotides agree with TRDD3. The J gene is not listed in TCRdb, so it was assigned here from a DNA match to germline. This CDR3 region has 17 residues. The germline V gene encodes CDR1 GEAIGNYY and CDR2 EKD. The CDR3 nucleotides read TGTGCCTGCGACACTTTAGGGGGGGATAAGTACACCGATAAACTCATCTTT. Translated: CACDTLGGDKYTDKLIF.

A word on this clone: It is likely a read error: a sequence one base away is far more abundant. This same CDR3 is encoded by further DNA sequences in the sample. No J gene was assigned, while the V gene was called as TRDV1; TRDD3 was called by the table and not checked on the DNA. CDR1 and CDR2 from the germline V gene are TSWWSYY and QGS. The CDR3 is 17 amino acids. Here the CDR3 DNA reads TGTGCTCTTGAGAGTCTACCTGCCTGTACCGGCACCGATAAGCTCATCTTT. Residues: CALESLPACTGTDKLIF.

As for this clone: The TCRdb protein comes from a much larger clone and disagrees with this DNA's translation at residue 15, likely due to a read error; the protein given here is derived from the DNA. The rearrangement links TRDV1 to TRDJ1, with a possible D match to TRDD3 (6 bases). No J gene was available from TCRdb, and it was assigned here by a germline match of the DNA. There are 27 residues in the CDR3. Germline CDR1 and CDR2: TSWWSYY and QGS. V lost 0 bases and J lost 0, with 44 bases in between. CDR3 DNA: TGTGCTCTTGGGGAACTAATTTTGGCTACTCGCCATACTGGGAGATACGCGATAGGGAGGTACACCGATAAACTCATCTTT. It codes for CALGELILATRHTGRYAIGRYTDKLIF.

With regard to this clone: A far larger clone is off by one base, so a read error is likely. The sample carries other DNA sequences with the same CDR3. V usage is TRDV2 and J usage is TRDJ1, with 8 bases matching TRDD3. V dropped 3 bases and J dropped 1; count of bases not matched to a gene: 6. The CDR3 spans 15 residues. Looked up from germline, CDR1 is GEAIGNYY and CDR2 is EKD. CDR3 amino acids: CACDLLGVLTDKLIF. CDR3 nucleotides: TGTGCCTGTGACCTACTGGGGGTGCTCACCGATAAACTCATCTTT.

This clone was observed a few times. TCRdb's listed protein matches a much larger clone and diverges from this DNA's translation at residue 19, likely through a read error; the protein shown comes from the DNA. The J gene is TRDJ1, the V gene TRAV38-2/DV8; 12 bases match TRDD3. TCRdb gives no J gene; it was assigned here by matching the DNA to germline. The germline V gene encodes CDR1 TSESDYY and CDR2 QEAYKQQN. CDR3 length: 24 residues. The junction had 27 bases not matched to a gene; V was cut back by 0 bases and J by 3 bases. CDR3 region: CAYRSGPSYDYWGILKGYADKLIF. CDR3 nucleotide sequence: TGTGCTTATAGGAGCGGGCCTTCCTACGACTACTGGGGGATACTGAAGGGGTACGCCGATAAACTCATCTTT.

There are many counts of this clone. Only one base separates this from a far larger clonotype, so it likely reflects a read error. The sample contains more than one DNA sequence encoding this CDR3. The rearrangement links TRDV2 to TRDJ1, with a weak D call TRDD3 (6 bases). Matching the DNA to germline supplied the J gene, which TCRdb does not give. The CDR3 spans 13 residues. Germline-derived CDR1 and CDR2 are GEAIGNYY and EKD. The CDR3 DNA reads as TGCGCCTGTGACGGGATATCCACCGATAAACTCATCTTT. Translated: CACDGISTDKLIF.

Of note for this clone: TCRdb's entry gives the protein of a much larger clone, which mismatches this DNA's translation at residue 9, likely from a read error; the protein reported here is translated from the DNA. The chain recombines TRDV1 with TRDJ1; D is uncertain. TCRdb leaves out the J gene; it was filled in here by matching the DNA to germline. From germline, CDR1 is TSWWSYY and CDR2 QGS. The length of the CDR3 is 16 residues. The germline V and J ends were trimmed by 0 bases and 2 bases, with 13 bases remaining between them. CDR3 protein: CALGELLWRKTDKLIF. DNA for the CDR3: TGTGCTCTTGGGGAACTTTTGTGGAGGAAGACCGATAAACTCATCTTT.

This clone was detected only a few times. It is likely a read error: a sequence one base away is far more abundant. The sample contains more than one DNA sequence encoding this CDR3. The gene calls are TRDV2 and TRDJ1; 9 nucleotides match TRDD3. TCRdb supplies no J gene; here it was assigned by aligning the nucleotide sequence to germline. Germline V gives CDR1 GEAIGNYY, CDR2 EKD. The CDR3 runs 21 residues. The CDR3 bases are TGTGCTTGTGACCAGGGACAATTACTGGGGGACCACTTAAGTAACACCGATAAACTCATCTTT. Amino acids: CACDQGQLLGDHLSNTDKLIF.

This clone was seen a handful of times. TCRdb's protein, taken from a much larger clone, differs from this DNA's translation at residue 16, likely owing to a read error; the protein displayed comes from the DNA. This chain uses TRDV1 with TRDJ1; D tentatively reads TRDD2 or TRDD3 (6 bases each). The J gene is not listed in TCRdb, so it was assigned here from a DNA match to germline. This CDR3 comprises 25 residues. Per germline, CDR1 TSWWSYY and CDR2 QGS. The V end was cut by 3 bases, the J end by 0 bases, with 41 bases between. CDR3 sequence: CALGEPLAFPFLLTGRYLNTDKLIF. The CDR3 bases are TGTGCTCTTGGGGAGCCACTAGCCTTCCCCTTTTTACTTACTGGGAGGTACCTTAACACCGATAAACTCATCTTT.

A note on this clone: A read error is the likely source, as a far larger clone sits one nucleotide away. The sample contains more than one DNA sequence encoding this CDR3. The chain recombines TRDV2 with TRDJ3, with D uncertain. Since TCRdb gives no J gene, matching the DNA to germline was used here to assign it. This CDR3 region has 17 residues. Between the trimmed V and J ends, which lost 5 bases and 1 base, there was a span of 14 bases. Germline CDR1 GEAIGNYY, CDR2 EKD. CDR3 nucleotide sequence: TGTGCCTGTGTGAGAGATAGCAGTTCCTGGGACACCCGACAGATGTTTTTC. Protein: CACVRDSSSWDTRQMFF.